A single sample gave rise to the 3 T cell receptor beta chains below, sequenced in a study of cytomegalovirus exposure and HLA in healthy donors (dated by TCRdb to about 2017). The method behind the library was the immunoSEQ multiplex PCR assay. In its TCRdb copy, this immuneACCESS table keeps in-frame sequences only and misses some clones. Where compared with another copy, unresolved V genes explain less than half of these, and the others have no known cause. This sample is represented by roughly 120,000 clones; roughly 90% of them were singletons. In total, the top ten clones hold over 6% of the sample. Material: PBMCs. The receptors were sampled from a woman aged 18-29 years in good health and CMV-seropositive.

This clone came up a few times. V usage is TRBV7-9 and J usage is TRBJ1-2, with D tentatively TRBD1 (5 bases). V lost 1 base to trimming and J lost 5 bases, with 8 bases between them. Germline V CDR1 and CDR2: SEHNR, FQNEAQ (reference sequence). The CDR3 extends over 13 amino acids. The CDR3 DNA is TGTGCCAGCAGCTTAGACAGGAGATATGGCTACACCTTC. It specifies CASSLDRRYGYTF.

The rearrangement links TRBV27 to TRBJ1-5, with D perhaps TRBD1 (5 bases). V lost 7 bases to trimming and J lost 2 bases, with 18 bases between them. Germline loops: CDR1 MNHEY, CDR2 SMNVEV (reference sequence). The CDR3 extends over 16 amino acids. DNA for the CDR3: TGTGCCAGCAAGGGATTGAGAGACAGCGGCAATCAGCCCCAGCATTTT. Protein sequence: CASKGLRDSGNQPQHF.

This chain uses TRBV30 with TRBJ2-7, with 10 bases matching TRBD2. The CDR3 consists of 15 residues. J lost 3 bases, V lost 1 base, and 6 bases had no gene match. Germline CDR1 and CDR2: GTSNPN and SVGIG (reference sequence). CDR3 DNA: TGTGCCTGGAGTGCGACTAGCGGGCCTCTCTACGAGCAGTACTTC. Protein sequence: CAWSATSGPLYEQYF.